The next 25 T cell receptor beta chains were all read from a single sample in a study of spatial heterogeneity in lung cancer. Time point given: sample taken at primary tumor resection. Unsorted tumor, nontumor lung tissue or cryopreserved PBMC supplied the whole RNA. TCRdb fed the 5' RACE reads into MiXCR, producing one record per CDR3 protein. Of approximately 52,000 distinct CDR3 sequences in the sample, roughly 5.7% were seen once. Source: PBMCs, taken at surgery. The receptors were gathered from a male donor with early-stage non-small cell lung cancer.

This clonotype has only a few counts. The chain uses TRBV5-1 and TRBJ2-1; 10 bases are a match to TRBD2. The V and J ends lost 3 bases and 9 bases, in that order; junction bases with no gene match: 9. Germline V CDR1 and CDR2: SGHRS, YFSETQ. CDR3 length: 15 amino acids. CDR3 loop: CASSSDLAGVGEQFF. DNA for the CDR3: TGCGCCAGCAGCTCAGACCTAGCGGGAGTGGGTGAGCAGTTCTTC.

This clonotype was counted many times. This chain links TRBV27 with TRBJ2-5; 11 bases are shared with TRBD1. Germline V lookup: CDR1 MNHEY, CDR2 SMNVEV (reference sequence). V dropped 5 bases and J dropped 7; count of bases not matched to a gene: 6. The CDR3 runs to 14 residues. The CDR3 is CASSPRTGGATQYF. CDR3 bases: TGTGCCAGCAGTCCCCGGACAGGGGGCGCGACCCAGTACTTC.

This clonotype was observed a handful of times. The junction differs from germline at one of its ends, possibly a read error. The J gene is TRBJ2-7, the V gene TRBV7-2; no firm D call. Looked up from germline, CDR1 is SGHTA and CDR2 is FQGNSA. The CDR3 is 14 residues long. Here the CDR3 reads CASSLEGSSYEQYF. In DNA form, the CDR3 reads TGTGCCAGCAGCTTAGAGGGCAGCTCCTATGAGCAGTACTTC.

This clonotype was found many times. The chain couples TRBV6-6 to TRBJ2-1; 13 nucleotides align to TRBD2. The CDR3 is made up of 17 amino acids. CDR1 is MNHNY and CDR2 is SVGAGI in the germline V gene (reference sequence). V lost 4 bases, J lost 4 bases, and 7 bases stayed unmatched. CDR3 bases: TGTGCCAGCAGTTGGCTACTAGCGGGAGGGCCATACAATGAGCAGTTCTTC. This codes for CASSWLLAGGPYNEQFF.

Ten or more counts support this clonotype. CDR3 DNA: TGTGCCAGCACGACTAGCGTCTACAATGAGCAGTTCTTC. Translating gives CASTTSVYNEQFF. V gene TRBV2 combines with J gene TRBJ2-1; 8 nucleotides line up with TRBD2. Looked up from germline, CDR1 is SNHLY and CDR2 is FYNNEI. The CDR3 totals 13 residues. Losses at the gene ends were 7 bases for V and 3 bases for J; bases not matched to a gene: 2.

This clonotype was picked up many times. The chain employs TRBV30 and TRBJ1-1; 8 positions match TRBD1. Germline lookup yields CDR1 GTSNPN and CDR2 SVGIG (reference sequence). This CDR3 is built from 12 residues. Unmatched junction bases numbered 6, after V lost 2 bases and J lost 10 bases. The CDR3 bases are TGTGCCTGGAGTCCCGGACAGGGTCGAGCTTTCTTT. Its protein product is CAWSPGQGRAFF.

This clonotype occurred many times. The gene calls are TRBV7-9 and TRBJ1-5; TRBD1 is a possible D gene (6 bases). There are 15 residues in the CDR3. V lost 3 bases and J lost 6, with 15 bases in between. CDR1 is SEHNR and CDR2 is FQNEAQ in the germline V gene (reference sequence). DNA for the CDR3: TGTGCCAGCAGCTTGGGCAGCGTAGGGGGTCAGCCCCAGCATTTT. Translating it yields CASSLGSVGGQPQHF.

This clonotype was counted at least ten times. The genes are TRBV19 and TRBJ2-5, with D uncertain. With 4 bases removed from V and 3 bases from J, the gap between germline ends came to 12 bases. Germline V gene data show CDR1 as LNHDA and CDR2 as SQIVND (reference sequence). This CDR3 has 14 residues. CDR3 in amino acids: CASSTTAPKETQYF. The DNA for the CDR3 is TGTGCCAGTAGTACCACAGCCCCTAAAGAGACCCAGTACTTC.

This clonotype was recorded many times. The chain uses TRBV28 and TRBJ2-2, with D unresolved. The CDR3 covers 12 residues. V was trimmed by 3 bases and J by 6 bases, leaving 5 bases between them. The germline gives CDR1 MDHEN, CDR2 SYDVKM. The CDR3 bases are TGTGCCAGCAGTTTCTTCTCCGGGGAGCTGTTTTTT. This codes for CASSFFSGELFF.

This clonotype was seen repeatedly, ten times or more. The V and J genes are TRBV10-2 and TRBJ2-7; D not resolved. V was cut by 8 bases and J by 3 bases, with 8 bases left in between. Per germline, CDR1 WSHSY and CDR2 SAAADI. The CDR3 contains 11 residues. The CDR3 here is CASGVIYEQYF. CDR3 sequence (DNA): TGCGCCAGCGGAGTTATCTACGAGCAGTACTTC.

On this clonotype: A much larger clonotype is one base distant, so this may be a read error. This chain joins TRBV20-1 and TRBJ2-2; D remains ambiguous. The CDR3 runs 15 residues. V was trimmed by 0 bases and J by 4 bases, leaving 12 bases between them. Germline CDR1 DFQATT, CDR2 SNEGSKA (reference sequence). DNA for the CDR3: TGCAGTGCTAGAGATCGCAGGATGAGCACCGGGGAGCTGTTTTTT. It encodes CSARDRRMSTGELFF.

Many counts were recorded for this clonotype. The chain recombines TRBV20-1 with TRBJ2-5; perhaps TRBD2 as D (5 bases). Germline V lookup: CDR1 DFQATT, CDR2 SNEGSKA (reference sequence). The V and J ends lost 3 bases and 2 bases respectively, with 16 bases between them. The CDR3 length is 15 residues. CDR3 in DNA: TGCAGTGCTAGGAATCTCCGTCGGGAACAAGAGACCCAGTACTTC. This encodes CSARNLRREQETQYF.

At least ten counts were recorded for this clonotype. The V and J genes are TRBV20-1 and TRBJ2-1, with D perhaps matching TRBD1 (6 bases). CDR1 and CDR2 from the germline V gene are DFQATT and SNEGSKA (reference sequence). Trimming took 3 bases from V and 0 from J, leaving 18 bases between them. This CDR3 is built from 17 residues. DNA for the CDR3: TGCAGTGCTAGCCCGGACAGTATCTCGGGCTCCTACAATGAGCAGTTCTTC. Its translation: CSASPDSISGSYNEQFF.

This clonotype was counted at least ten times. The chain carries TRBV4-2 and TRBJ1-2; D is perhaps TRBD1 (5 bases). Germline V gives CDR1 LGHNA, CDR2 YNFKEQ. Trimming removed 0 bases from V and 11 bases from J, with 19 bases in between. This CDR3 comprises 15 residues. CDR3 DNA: TGTGCCAGCAGCCAAGATGTCCCCCTCGGCAGGGTATACACCTTC. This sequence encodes CASSQDVPLGRVYTF.

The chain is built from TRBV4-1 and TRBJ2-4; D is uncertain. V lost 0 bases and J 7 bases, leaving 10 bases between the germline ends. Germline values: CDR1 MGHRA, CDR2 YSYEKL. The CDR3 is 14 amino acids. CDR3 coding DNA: TGCGCCAGCAGCCAAGATCCCCAGGTGAACATTCAGTACTTC. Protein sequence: CASSQDPQVNIQYF.

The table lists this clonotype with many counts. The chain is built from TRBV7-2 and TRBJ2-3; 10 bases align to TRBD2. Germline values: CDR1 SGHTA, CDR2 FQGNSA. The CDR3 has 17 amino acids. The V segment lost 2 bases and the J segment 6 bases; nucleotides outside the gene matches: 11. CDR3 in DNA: TGTGCCAGCAGCTTAATTCCCCGGCTAGCGGGGGCGGATACGCAGTATTTT. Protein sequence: CASSLIPRLAGADTQYF.

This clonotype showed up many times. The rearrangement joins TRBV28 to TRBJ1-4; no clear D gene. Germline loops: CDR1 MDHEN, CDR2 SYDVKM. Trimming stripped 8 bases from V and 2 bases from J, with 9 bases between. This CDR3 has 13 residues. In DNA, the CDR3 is TGTGCCAGCGGGCGGTCCACTAATGAAAAACTGTTTTTT. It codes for CASGRSTNEKLFF.

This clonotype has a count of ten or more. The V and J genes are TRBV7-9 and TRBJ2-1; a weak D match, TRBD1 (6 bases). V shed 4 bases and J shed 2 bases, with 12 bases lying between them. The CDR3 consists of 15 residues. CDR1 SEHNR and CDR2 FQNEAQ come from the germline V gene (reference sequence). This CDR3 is CASSSGQLPYNEQFF. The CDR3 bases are TGTGCCAGCAGCTCTGGACAGTTACCCTACAATGAGCAGTTCTTC. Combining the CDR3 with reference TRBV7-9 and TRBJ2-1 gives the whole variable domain DTGVSQNPRHKITKRGQNVTFRCDPISEHNRLYWYRQTLGQGPEFLTYFQNEAQLEKSRLLSDRFSAERPKGSFSTLEIQRTEQGDSAMYLCASSSGQLPYNEQFFGPGTRLTVL.

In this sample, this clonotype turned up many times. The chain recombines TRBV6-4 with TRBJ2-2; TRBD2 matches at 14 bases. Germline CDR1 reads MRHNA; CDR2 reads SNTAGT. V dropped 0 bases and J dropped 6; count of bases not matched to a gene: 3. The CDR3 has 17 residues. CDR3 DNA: TGTGCCAGCAGTGACTCGGGACTAGCGGGAGAGGCCGGGGAGCTGTTTTTT. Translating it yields CASSDSGLAGEAGELFF.

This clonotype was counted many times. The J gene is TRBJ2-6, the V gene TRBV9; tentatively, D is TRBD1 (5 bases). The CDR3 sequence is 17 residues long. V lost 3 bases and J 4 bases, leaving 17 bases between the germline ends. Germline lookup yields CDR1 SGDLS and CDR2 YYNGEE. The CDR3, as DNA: TGTGCCAGCAGCGCGTCCAGGGTATTAACCGGGGCCAACGTCCTGACTTTC. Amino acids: CASSASRVLTGANVLTF.

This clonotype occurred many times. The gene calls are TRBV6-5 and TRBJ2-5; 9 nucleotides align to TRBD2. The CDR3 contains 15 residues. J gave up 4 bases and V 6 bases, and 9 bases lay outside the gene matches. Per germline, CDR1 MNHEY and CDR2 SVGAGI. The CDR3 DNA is TGTGCCAGCAGGCGATTTATTAGCGGGGGAGAGACCCAGTACTTC. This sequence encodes CASRRFISGGETQYF.

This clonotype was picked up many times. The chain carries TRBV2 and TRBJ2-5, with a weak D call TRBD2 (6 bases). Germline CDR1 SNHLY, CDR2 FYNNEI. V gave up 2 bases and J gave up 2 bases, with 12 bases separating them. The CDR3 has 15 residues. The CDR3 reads CASSEHTGRQETQYF. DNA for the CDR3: TGTGCCAGCAGTGAACACACTGGGAGGCAAGAGACCCAGTACTTC.

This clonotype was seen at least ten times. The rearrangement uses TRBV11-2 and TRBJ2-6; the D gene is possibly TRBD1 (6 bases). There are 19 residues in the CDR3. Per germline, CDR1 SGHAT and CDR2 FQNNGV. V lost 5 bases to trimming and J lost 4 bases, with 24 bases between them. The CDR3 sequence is CASSPLSGQGPGGANVLTF. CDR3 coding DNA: TGTGCCAGCAGCCCTCTCTCGGGCCAGGGGCCTGGAGGGGCCAACGTCCTGACTTTC.

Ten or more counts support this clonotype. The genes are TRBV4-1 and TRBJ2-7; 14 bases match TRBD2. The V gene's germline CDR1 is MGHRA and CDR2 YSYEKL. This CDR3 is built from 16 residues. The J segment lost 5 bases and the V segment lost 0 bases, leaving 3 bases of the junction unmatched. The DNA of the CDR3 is TGCGCCAGCAGCCAAGATCGACTAGCGGGAGGGAACGAGCAGTACTTC. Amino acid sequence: CASSQDRLAGGNEQYF.

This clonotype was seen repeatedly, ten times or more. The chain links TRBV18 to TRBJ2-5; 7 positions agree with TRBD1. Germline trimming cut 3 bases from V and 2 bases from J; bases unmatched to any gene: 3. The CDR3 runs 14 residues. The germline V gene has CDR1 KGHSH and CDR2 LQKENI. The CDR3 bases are TGTGCCAGCTCACCGGGACAGACACAAGAGACCCAGTACTTC. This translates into CASSPGQTQETQYF.